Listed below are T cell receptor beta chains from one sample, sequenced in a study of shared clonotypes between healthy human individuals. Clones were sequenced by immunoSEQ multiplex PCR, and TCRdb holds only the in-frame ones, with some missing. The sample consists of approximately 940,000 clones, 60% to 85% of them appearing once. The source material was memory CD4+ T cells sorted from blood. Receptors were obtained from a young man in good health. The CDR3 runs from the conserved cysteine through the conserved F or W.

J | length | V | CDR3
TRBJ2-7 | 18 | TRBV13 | CASSSGRLADLSSYEQYF
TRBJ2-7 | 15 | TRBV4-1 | CASSPTGAGDYEQYF
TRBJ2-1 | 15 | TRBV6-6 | CASSPRQSSYNEQFF
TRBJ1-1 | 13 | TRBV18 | CASSPSRTVGAFF
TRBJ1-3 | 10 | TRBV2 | CASSDITIYF
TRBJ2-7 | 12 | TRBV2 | CASKEGLGEQYF
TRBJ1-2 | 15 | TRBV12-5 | CASGLSGGARLGYTF
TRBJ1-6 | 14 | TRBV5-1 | CASSPTGANSPLHF
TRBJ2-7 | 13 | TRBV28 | CASSFYGTYEQYF
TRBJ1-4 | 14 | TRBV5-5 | CASSLGRVNEKLFF
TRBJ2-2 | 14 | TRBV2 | CASKTGPPTGELFF
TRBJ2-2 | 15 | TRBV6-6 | CASSYLRGYTGELFF
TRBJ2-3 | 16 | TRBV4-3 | CASSQVQRARTDTQYF
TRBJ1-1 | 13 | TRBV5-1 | CASSRDMNTEAFF
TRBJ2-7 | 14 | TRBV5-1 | CASSVPGGADEQYF
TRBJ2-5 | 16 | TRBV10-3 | CAISPSSGGFQETQYF
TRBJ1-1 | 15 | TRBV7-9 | CASRLSTGVYTEAFF
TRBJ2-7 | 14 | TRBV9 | CASSPQAGLYEQYF
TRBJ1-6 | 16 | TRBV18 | CASSSEAGGIGSPLHF
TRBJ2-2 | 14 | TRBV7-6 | CASSLTGNTGELFF
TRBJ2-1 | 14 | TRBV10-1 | CASSRAGGSNEQFF
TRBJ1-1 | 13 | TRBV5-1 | CASSLVGVAEAFF
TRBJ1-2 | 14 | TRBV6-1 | CASSRVGTEGGYTF
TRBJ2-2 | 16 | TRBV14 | CASSRLAGGPTGELFF
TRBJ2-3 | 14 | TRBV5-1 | CASSLVQSTDTQYF
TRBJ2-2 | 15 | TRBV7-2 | CASSKTGRGTGELFF
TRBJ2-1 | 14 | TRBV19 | CATTLAAFYNEQFF
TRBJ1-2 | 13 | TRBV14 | CASSQRQDRGYTF
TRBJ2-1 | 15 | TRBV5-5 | CASSLASFSYNEQFF
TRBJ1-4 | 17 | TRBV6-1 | CASSGAVKGQFNEKLFF
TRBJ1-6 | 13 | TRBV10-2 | CASSEASASPLHF
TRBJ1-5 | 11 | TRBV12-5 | CASGLDQPQHF
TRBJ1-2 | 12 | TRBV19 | CASTAVSYGYTF
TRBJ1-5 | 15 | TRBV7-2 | CASSLPGQGGKPQHF
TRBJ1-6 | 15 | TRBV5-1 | CASSLEGQGASPLHF
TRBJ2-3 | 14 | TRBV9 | CASSAGGLGDTQYF
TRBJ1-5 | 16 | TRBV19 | CASSMGGQGSNQPQHF
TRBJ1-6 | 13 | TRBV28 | CASGGIYNSPLHF
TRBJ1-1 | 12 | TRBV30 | CAWSSRTAEAFF
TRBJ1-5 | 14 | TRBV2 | CASSIQGYGQPQHF
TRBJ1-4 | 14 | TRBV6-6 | CASSPGTVTEKLFF
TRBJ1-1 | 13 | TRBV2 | CASSGGQYTEAFF
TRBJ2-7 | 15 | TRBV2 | CASRLSDRVASEQYF
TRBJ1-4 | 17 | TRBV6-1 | CASSEGWGSPTNEKLFF
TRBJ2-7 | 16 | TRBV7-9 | CASSLGRQGAGDEQYF
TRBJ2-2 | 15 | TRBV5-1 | CASSSRTGGGGELFF
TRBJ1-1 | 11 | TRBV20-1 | CSAKRQSEAFF
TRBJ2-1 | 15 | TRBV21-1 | CASSKGLADYNEQFF
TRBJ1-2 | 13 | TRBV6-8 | CASSPRAAYGYTF
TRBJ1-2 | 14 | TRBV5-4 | CASSSGQGGYGYTF
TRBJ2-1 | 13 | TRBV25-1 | CASSEFGYNEQFF
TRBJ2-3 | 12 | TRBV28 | CASSTDRDTQYF
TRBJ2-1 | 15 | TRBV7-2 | CASSLRQGAGNEQFF
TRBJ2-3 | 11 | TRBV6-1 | CASTLTDTQYF